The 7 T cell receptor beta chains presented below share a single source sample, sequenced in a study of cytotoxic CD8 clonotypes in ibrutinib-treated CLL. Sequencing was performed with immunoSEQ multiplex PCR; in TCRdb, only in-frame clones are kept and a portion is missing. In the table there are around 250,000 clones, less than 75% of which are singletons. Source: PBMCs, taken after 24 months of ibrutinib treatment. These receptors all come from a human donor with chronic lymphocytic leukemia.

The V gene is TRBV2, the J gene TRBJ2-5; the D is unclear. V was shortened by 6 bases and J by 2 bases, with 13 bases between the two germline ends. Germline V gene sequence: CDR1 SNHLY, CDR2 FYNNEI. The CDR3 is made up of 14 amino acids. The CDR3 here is CASSPSETQETQYF. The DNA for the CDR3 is TGTGCCAGCAGCCCCTCCGAGACGCAAGAGACCCAGTACTTC.

In DNA, the CDR3 is TGCGCCAGCAGCCCCGTAGCGGGAGGGGGGCAAGAGACCCAGTACTTC. Its translation: CASSPVAGGGQETQYF. The chain recombines TRBV5-1 with TRBJ2-5, with TRBD2 matching over 11 bases. This CDR3 spans 16 amino acids. The junction had 7 bases not matched to a gene; V was cut back by 4 bases and J by 2 bases. In germline, CDR1 is SGHRS, CDR2 YFSETQ.

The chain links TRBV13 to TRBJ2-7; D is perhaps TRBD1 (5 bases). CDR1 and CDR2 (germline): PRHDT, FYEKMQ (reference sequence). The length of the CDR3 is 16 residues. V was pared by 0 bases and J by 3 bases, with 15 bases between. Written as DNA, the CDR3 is TGTGCCAGCAGCTTAGGCCAAGGGGCCGCAAGCTACGAGCAGTACTTC. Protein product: CASSLGQGAASYEQYF.

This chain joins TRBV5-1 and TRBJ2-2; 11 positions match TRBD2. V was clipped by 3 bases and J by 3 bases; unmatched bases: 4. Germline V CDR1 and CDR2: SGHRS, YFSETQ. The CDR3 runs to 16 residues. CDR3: CASSWGLAVDTGELFF. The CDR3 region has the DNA TGCGCCAGCAGCTGGGGACTAGCGGTCGACACCGGGGAGCTGTTTTTT.

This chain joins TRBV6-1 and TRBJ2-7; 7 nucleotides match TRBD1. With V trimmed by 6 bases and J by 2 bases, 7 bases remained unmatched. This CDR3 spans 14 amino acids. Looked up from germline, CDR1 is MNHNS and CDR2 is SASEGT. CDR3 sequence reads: CASRIQGTTYEQYF. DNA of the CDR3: TGTGCCAGCAGGATACAGGGGACCACCTACGAGCAGTACTTC.

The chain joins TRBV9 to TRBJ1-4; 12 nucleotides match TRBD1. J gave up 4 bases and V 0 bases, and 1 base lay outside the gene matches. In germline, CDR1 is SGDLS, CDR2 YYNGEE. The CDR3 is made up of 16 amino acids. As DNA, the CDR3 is TGTGCCAGCAGCGTAGGGGACAGGGGGCATAATGAAAAACTGTTTTTT. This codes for CASSVGDRGHNEKLFF.

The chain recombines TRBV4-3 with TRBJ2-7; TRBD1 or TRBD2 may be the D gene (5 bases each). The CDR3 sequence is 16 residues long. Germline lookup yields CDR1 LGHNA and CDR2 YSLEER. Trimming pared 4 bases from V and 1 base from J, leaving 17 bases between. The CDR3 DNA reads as TGCGCCAGCAGCCGAGGGACGGAAGGGGCATCCTACGAGCAGTACTTC. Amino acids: CASSRGTEGASYEQYF.